Presented here are 31 T cell receptor beta chains from one specimen sequenced in a study of T-cell reconstitution after alpha-beta-depleted transplantation in children. Construction of the TCRbeta library involved unique molecular identifiers. TCRdb processed the PCR reads anew with MiXCR; each CDR3 protein has one entry. Of approximately 170,000 distinct CDR3 sequences listed, approximately 10% are singletons. Sequenced here: PBMCs, sampled before TCRalphabeta/CD19-depleted stem cell transplant. These receptors were taken from a boy aged 2-9 years with acute myeloid leukemia, due to receive a stem cell transplant.

This sequence joins TRBV12-3 or TRBV12-4 and TRBJ2-7, with 10 bases aligning to TRBD2. CDR3 length: 18 amino acids. The trim removed 8 bases at V and 4 bases at J, leaving 20 bases unmatched. DNA for the CDR3: TGTGCCAGCTGTCCTAAGGGGCCAGCGGGAGGGTTCCCGTACGAGCAGTACTTC. Its translation: CASCPKGPAGGFPYEQYF.

The chain recombines TRBV2 with TRBJ2-1; TRBD2 matches at 12 bases. In germline, CDR1 is SNHLY, CDR2 FYNNEI. CDR3 length: 19 amino acids. The V and J ends lost 2 bases and 2 bases, in that order; junction bases with no gene match: 10. CDR3 DNA: TGTGCCAGCAGTGAAAGGGGACTAGCGGGCAGCCGGACCTACAATGAGCAGTTCTTC. Protein: CASSERGLAGSRTYNEQFF.

The CDR3 nucleotides are TGCAGCGGGAGGGCAGGGGCATCCCCCTACGAGCAGTACTTC. This encodes CSGRAGASPYEQYF. This rearrangement joins TRBV20-1 to TRBJ2-7, with 8 bases fitting TRBD2. The CDR3 runs to 14 residues. The germline CDR1 and CDR2 sequences are DFQATT and SNEGSKA (reference sequence).

This rearrangement joins TRBV7-2 to TRBJ2-5; D not certain. Germline V lookup: CDR1 SGHTA, CDR2 FQGNSA. This CDR3 comprises 15 residues. V lost 8 bases and J 5 bases, leaving 21 bases between the germline ends. CDR3 DNA: TGTGCCAGCGTCAAGCCCCTGTCCTCCGTGGAGACCCAGTACTTC. It yields the protein CASVKPLSSVETQYF.

This clonotype was recorded many times. The chain joins TRBV9 to TRBJ1-1, with TRBD1 matching 7 bases. The ends lost 4 bases at V and 3 bases at J; junction bases unmatched: 3. This CDR3 is built from 13 residues. Germline CDR1 is SGDLS and CDR2 is YYNGEE. For the CDR3, the DNA is TGTGCCAGCAGCCTGGGGACAGACACTGAAGCTTTCTTT. This translates into CASSLGTDTEAFF.

This clonotype was detected ten times or more. J is TRBJ2-7 and V is TRBV5-1; D may be TRBD1 (6 bases). Germline lookup yields CDR1 SGHRS and CDR2 YFSETQ. Trimming took 4 bases from V and 5 from J, leaving 10 bases between them. The CDR3 is 12 amino acids. This CDR3 reads CASSREGDEQYF. The CDR3 DNA reads as TGCGCCAGCAGCCGAGAGGGGGACGAGCAGTACTTC.

This clonotype occurred many times. The chain combines TRBV28 with TRBJ1-5; D is ambiguous. In germline, CDR1 is MDHEN, CDR2 SYDVKM. The CDR3 contains 12 residues. Trimming took off 3 bases at V and 3 bases at J, with 3 bases between the two ends. The CDR3 loop is CASSFHNQPQHF. As DNA, the CDR3 is TGTGCCAGCAGTTTCCACAATCAGCCCCAGCATTTT.

This clonotype occurred many times. The CDR3 DNA sequence: TGTGCCACCAGCAGAATGGCGTCGGGGAACACTGAAGCTTTCTTT. Translating it yields CATSRMASGNTEAFF. The chain uses TRBV15 and TRBJ1-1; no firm D call. Germline V gene data show CDR1 as LNHNV and CDR2 as YYDKDF (reference sequence). Trimming removed 2 bases at V and 1 base at J, with 11 bases between. This CDR3 spans 15 amino acids.

This clonotype was picked up many times. The chain recombines TRBV12-3 or TRBV12-4 with TRBJ2-3; 11 nucleotides align to TRBD2. V shed 5 bases, J shed 2 bases, and the junction held 6 bases outside the gene matches. There are 16 residues in the CDR3. The DNA for the CDR3 is TGTGCCAGCAGTCAGACTAGCGGGGTTGTCACAGATACGCAGTATTTT. Translation gives CASSQTSGVVTDTQYF.

In its sample, this clonotype was seen many times. The chain couples TRBV4-2 to TRBJ1-3; D is unclear. Germline V lookup: CDR1 LGHNA, CDR2 YNFKEQ. V lost 3 bases and J 2 bases, leaving 17 bases between the germline ends. The CDR3 has 17 residues. CDR3 DNA sequence: TGTGCCAGCAGCCACTCTAGTTTTCGGCCGACTGGAAACACCATATATTTT. Amino acids: CASSHSSFRPTGNTIYF.

This clonotype occurred once. The chain carries TRBV27 and TRBJ2-4, with D possibly matching TRBD1 (5 bases). CDR3 length: 19 residues. The germline V gene encodes CDR1 MNHEY and CDR2 SMNVEV (reference sequence). Trimming pared 1 base from V and 3 bases from J, leaving 22 bases between. The CDR3 spells CASSLWGREGMQGKNIQYF. For the CDR3, the DNA is TGTGCCAGCAGTTTATGGGGCAGGGAAGGGATGCAGGGCAAAAACATTCAGTACTTC.

Worth noting for this clonotype: This clone may be a read error of a much larger clone one base away. This chain joins TRBV7-3 and TRBJ2-1; no firm D call. Germline-derived CDR1 and CDR2 are SGHTA and FQGTGA. The ends were cut back, 1 base at V and 5 bases at J, with 9 bases in the middle. This CDR3 is built from 14 residues. The CDR3 DNA reads TGTGCCAGCAGCTTAAACCCCGTGAACAATGAGCAGTTCTTC. This gives the protein CASSLNPVNNEQFF.

The chain recombines TRBV12-3 or TRBV12-4 with TRBJ2-3; D may be TRBD2 (5 bases). V was cut by 4 bases and J by 7 bases, with 21 bases left in between. The CDR3 loop spans 16 amino acids. The CDR3 bases are TGTGCCAGCAGTTCGAGGGTTCGGCTGCAGGCCTATACGCAGTATTTT. Translated: CASSSRVRLQAYTQYF.

Points on this clonotype: A read error is possible here, since a much larger clone lies one base away. The chain employs TRBV3-1 and TRBJ1-2; weak D call: TRBD1 (5 bases). Germline assignment: CDR1 LGHDT and CDR2 YNNKEL (reference sequence). The CDR3 covers 15 residues. In nucleotides, the CDR3 is TGTGCCTGCAGCCAAGATACAAGGGATGGGGACGGCTACACCTTC. Its translation is CACSQDTRDGDGYTF. The full variable domain, rest sourced from reference TRBV3-1 and TRBJ1-2, is DTAVSQTPKYLVTQMGNDKSIKCEQNLGHDTMYWYKQDSKKFLKIMFSYNNKELIINETVPNRFSPKSPDKAHLNLHINSLELGDSAVYFCACSQDTRDGDGYTFGSGTRLTVV.

The V call is TRBV29-1, the J call TRBJ2-7; 12 bases line up with TRBD1. In germline, CDR1 is SQVTM, CDR2 ANQGSEA. Losses at the gene ends were 7 bases for V and 6 bases for J; bases not matched to a gene: 4. The CDR3 covers 12 residues. The CDR3 sequence is CSAGTGGLEQYF. The CDR3 DNA sequence: TGCAGCGCCGGGACAGGGGGCCTCGAGCAGTACTTC.

This clonotype was counted many times. This chain uses TRBV20-1 with TRBJ2-2; 12 bases match TRBD1. J was trimmed by 7 bases and V by 6 bases; bases with no gene match: 9. The CDR3 runs to 15 residues. Looked up from germline, CDR1 is DFQATT and CDR2 is SNEGSKA (reference sequence). The CDR3 coding sequence is TGCAGTGCCCTCCGGGGACAGGGGGCAAACGGGGAGCTGTTTTTT. Translation gives CSALRGQGANGELFF.

This clonotype was picked up many times. The J gene is TRBJ2-2, the V gene TRBV7-9; D possibly corresponds to TRBD2 (5 bases). V was trimmed by 3 bases and J by 3 bases, leaving 11 bases between them. This CDR3 is built from 15 residues. CDR1 is SEHNR, CDR2 FQNEAQ, per germline (reference sequence). In DNA, the CDR3 is TGTGCCAGCAGCTTGAGGCTAGCTGACACCGGGGAGCTGTTTTTT. It encodes CASSLRLADTGELFF.

This clonotype was observed at least ten times. The chain employs TRBV20-1 and TRBJ2-3; perhaps TRBD1 as D (5 bases). Germline CDR1 and CDR2: DFQATT and SNEGSKA (reference sequence). V was shortened by 1 base and J by 0 bases, with 11 bases between the two germline ends. The CDR3 contains 15 residues. The CDR3 coding sequence is TGCAGTGCTAGAGCCCAGACAGCTAGCACAGATACGCAGTATTTT. The encoded protein is CSARAQTASTDTQYF.

This clonotype was picked up many times. The rearrangement links TRBV7-6 to TRBJ1-2; 7 bases align to TRBD1. J was trimmed by 0 bases and V by 4 bases; bases with no gene match: 5. The CDR3 runs 15 residues. Germline V lookup: CDR1 SGHVS, CDR2 FNYEAQ. Here the CDR3 DNA reads TGTGCCAGCAGCTCCGGGACAGCACCTAACTATGGCTACACCTTC. This sequence encodes CASSSGTAPNYGYTF.

This clonotype showed up many times. The chain recombines TRBV5-1 with TRBJ2-7, with TRBD2 identical over 14 bases. CDR1 SGHRS and CDR2 YFSETQ come from the germline V gene. The CDR3 contains 14 residues. After removal of 5 bases from V and 6 bases from J, the junction contained 4 bases not matched to a gene. CDR3 nucleotide sequence: TGCGCCAGCAGATCGGGACTAGCGGGAGCCGAGCAGTACTTC. Translation gives CASRSGLAGAEQYF. Based on the CDR3 plus reference TRBV5-1 and TRBJ2-7, the full variable domain is KAGVTQTPRYLIKTRGQQVTLSCSPISGHRSVSWYQQTPGQGLQFLFEYFSETQRNKGNFPGRFSGRQFSNSRSEMNVSTLELGDSALYLCASRSGLAGAEQYFGPGTRLTVT.

Many counts were recorded for this clonotype. The chain combines TRBV2 with TRBJ2-7; D not certain. Trimming shortened V by 6 bases and J by 7 bases, and 13 bases separated the two germline ends. The CDR3 contains 12 residues. Germline CDR1 and CDR2: SNHLY and FYNNEI. CDR3 in DNA: TGTGCCAGCAGCGATCCAGGACGAGAGCAGTACGTC. Protein sequence: CASSDPGREQYV.

This clonotype was counted many times. The V call is TRBV12-3 or TRBV12-4, the J call TRBJ1-1; D not certain. V gave up 3 bases and J gave up 4 bases, with 12 bases separating them. The CDR3 consists of 14 residues. The CDR3, as DNA: TGTGCCAGCAGTTTCCCCTCCCTCGGCACTGAAGCTTTCTTT. This sequence encodes CASSFPSLGTEAFF.

This clonotype has a count of ten or more. This chain joins TRBV10-3 and TRBJ1-2; D not resolved. Germline loops: CDR1 ENHRY, CDR2 SYGVKD. With 6 bases removed from V and 6 bases from J, the gap between germline ends came to 11 bases. The CDR3 spans 12 residues. The CDR3 region is CAIRPESNGYTF. Written as DNA, the CDR3 is TGTGCCATCAGGCCGGAATCGAATGGCTACACCTTC.

This clonotype was detected many times. V gene TRBV20-1 combines with J gene TRBJ2-1, with D possibly being TRBD1 or TRBD2 (6 bases each). V shed 5 bases and J shed 1 base, with 12 bases lying between them. Germline CDR1 is DFQATT and CDR2 is SNEGSKA (reference sequence). CDR3 length equals 14 residues. As DNA, the CDR3 is TGCAGTGCTTCGGAGGGGACATCCTACAATGAGCAGTTCTTC. It codes for CSASEGTSYNEQFF.

Comment on this clonotype: A much larger clone sits a single nucleotide away, making a read error possible. The CDR3 is CASNRQGGTGERFF. Written as DNA, the CDR3 is TGTGCCAGCAACAGACAGGGCGGAACCGGGGAGCGGTTTTTT. The chain employs TRBV27 and TRBJ2-2; 7 nucleotides align to TRBD1. The CDR3 runs to 14 residues. Germline V CDR1 and CDR2: MNHEY, SMNVEV (reference sequence).

This clonotype was counted at least ten times. This rearrangement joins TRBV5-1 to TRBJ1-5; tentatively, D is TRBD1 (5 bases). The CDR3 length is 16 residues. Germline CDR1 and CDR2: SGHRS and YFSETQ. Trimming left V 4 bases short and J 2 bases short, with 16 bases between. The CDR3 nucleotides are TGCGCCAGCAGCGTTTCGGGACCGGCGGGCAATCAGCCCCAGCATTTT. Protein product: CASSVSGPAGNQPQHF.

This clonotype came up many times. The genes are TRBV20-1 and TRBJ1-2; tentatively, D is TRBD1 (6 bases). Germline values: CDR1 DFQATT, CDR2 SNEGSKA (reference sequence). V was shortened by 6 bases and J by 2 bases, with 10 bases between the two germline ends. The CDR3 totals 12 residues. The CDR3 is CSAWGQNYGYTF. Written as DNA, the CDR3 is TGCAGTGCATGGGGACAAAACTATGGCTACACCTTC.

Many counts were recorded for this clonotype. The chain recombines TRBV2 with TRBJ2-1, with D possibly TRBD1 on 5 matching bases. The CDR3 loop spans 15 amino acids. V was trimmed by 6 bases and J by 0 bases, leaving 12 bases between them. Germline CDR1 is SNHLY and CDR2 is FYNNEI. The CDR3 sequence is CASSRTPSSYNEQFF. The CDR3 nucleotides read TGTGCCAGCAGCCGGACACCGAGCTCCTACAATGAGCAGTTCTTC.

This clonotype has ten or more counts. The chain employs TRBV4-1 and TRBJ2-3; 10 positions match TRBD1. Germline V gives CDR1 MGHRA, CDR2 YSYEKL. CDR3 length equals 16 residues. V lost 0 bases and J lost 4; bases outside the gene matches: 4. This chain's CDR3 is CASSQEGQGRADTQYF. CDR3 sequence (DNA): TGCGCCAGCAGCCAAGAGGGACAGGGGAGGGCAGATACGCAGTATTTT.

Only a few counts were recorded for this clonotype. V is TRBV7-3 and J is TRBJ1-6; TRBD1 aligns across 9 bases. Germline trimming cut 4 bases from V and 9 bases from J; bases unmatched to any gene: 4. Germline V gene sequence: CDR1 SGHTA, CDR2 FQGTGA. CDR3 length: 14 amino acids. The CDR3 spells CASSYRGLGSPLHF. CDR3 nucleotide sequence: TGTGCCAGCAGCTACAGGGGGCTTGGTTCACCCCTCCACTTT.

This clonotype was seen ten or more times. The V call is TRBV5-1, the J call TRBJ2-2, with 7 bases fitting TRBD1. Trimming cost V 4 bases and J 6 bases; bases outside gene matches: 6. Per the germline V gene, CDR1 is SGHRS and CDR2 is YFSETQ. The CDR3 is made up of 14 amino acids. The CDR3, as DNA: TGCGCCAGCAGCCCGGACAGGTCCCCCGGGGAGCTGTTTTTT. It is translated as CASSPDRSPGELFF.